This T cell receptor beta chain was observed in a study of T cell repertoires in cytomegalovirus infection. Study details: Public TCR beta signatures provided an indication of both CMV infection and a matching HLA type.

This CDR3 comprises 14 residues. Trimming shortened V by 5 bases and J by 6 bases, and 14 bases separated the two germline ends. Germline assignment: CDR1 SGHTA and CDR2 FQGNSA. As concerns this clonotype: Antigen unknown.

TCRdb passed the reads through MiXCR, listing each CDR3 protein once. Among about 740,000 distinct CDR3 sequences listed, 35% were seen once. Study-wide points: Identification of carriers of CMV plus the relevant HLA was performed using cumulative public TCR beta family frequency. The ex vivo response was dominated by HLA-C-restricted CMV-specific TCR beta clonotypes.

V usage is TRBV7-2 and J usage is TRBJ2-1; a possible D gene is TRBD1 (5 bases). Material: PBMCs. This receptor was obtained from a human donor in good health (CMV status not recorded). Some clones in this sample may be carry-over from other donors' samples. DNA of the CDR3: TGTGCCAGCAGCCTCCATCAGGGTATCAATGAGCAGTTCTTC. Translation gives CASSLHQGINEQFF. Variable domain in full (rest from reference TRBV7-2 and TRBJ2-1): GAGVSQSPSNKVTEKGKDVELRCDPISGHTALYWYRQSLGQGLEFLIYFQGNSAPDKSGLPSDRFSAERTGGSVSTLTIQRTQQEDSAVYLCASSLHQGINEQFFGPGTRLTVL.